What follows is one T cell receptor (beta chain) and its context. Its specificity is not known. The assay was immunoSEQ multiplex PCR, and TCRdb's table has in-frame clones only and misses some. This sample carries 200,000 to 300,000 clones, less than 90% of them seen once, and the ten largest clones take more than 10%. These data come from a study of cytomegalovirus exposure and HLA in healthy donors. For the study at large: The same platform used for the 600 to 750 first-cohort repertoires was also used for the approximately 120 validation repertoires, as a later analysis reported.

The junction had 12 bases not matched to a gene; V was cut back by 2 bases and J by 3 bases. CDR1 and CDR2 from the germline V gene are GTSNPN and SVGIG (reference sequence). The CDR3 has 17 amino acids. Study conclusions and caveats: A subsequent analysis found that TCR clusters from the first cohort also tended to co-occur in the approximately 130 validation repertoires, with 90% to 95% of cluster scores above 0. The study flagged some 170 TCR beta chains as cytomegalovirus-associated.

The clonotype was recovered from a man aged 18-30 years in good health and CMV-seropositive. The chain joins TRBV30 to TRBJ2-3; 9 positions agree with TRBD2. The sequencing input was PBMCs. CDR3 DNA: TGTGCCTGGAGTAAAAACTTCATAGCGGGAGCGACAGATACGCAGTATTTT. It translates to CAWSKNFIAGATDTQYF.